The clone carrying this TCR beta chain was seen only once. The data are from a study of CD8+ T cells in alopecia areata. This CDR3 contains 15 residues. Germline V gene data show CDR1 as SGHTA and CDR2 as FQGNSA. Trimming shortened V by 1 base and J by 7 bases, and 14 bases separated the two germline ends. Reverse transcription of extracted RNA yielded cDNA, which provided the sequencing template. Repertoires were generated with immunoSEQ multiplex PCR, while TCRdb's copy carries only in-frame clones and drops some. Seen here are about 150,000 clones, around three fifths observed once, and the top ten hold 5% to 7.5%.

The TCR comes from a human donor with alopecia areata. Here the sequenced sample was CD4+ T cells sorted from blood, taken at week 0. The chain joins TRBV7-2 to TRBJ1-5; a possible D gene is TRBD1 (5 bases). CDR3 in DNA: TGTGCCAGCAGCTTAGTCGGGGGAAGCGGACAGCCCCAGCATTTT. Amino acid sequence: CASSLVGGSGQPQHF. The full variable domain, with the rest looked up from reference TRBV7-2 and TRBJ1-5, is GAGVSQSPSNKVTEKGKDVELRCDPISGHTALYWYRQSLGQGLEFLIYFQGNSAPDKSGLPSDRFSAERTGGSVSTLTIQRTQQEDSAVYLCASSLVGGSGQPQHFGDGTRLSIL.